A selection of T cell receptor beta chains follows, all from one sample in a study of blood T cell repertoires in COVID-19. Here immunoSEQ multiplex PCR was the method, and the copy in TCRdb shows in-frame clones only, minus some. The data hold tens of thousands of clones, with roughly 87% observed a single time. Sequences were obtained from peripheral blood. These receptors were obtained from a man aged 50 to 60 with active or convalescent COVID-19. The CDR3 runs from the conserved cysteine through the conserved F or W. The D gene is left open where the match is weak. The listing skips clone size in some rows; elsewhere it reads once, few, many or a size class.

TRBJ2-1 | NA | NA | TRBV7-9 | TGTGCCGGGGGGACTTTCAATGAGCAGTTCTTC | CAGGTFNEQFF
TRBJ2-7 | NA | NA | TRBV4-3 | TGCGCCAGCAGCCAAGATTATCTGCAGGGATTAAGCTCCTACGAGCAGTACTTC | CASSQDYLQGLSSYEQYF
TRBJ2-1 | TRBD2 | NA | TRBV28 | TGTGCCAGCATCGCTCCAAATCCCGGGACTAGCTACAATGAGCAGTTCTTC | CASIAPNPGTSYNEQFF
TRBJ2-1 | NA | NA | TRBV24-1 | TGTGCCACCAGTGATCCTCAGACTTATAACAATGAGCAGTTCTTC | CATSDPQTYNNEQFF
TRBJ1-5 | TRBD1 | NA | TRBV19 | TGTGCCAGTAACGACAGGGGGCGGTTAAAGAATCAGCCCCAGCATTTT | CASNDRGRLKNQPQHF
TRBJ2-5 | NA | NA | TRBV19 | TGTGCCAGTAGTATGTGGCAGGGAGGAGAGACCCAGTACTTC | CASSMWQGGETQYF
TRBJ2-7 | TRBD2 | NA | TRBV28 | TGTGCCAGCAGTCCGATCCTAGCGGGAGCCTACGAGCAGTACTTC | CASSPILAGAYEQYF
TRBJ2-2 | NA | NA | TRBV5-1 | TGCGCCAGCAGCGACCCCGGACTCACCGGGGAGCTGTTTTTT | CASSDPGLTGELFF
TRBJ1-5 | TRBD1 | NA | TRBV3-1/TRBV3-2 | TGTGCCAGCAGCTGGGACAGGGGCAGTCAGCCCCAGCATTTT | CASSWDRGSQPQHF
TRBJ2-7 | NA | NA | TRBV5-6 | TGTGCCAGCAGCCAGGTGGGAGCCTCCTACGAGCAGTACTTC | CASSQVGASYEQYF
TRBJ2-3 | TRBD2 | NA | TRBV6-5 | TGTGCCAGCCGACTAGCGGGAGGGCCTGGTACGCAGTATTTT | CASRLAGGPGTQYF
TRBJ2-7 | NA | NA | TRBV5-1 | TGCGCCAGCAGCTTCGACAGCTCAGACTCCTACGAGCAGTACTTC | CASSFDSSDSYEQYF
TRBJ2-2 | NA | NA | TRBV18 | TGTGCCAGCTCACCACGAGCCGGGACTCCTTACACCGGGGAGCTGTTTTTT | CASSPRAGTPYTGELFF
TRBJ2-3 | NA | few | TRBV3-1/TRBV3-2 | TGTGCCAGCAGCCAACTTAACACAGATACGCAGTATTTT | CASSQLNTDTQYF
TRBJ1-2 | NA | NA | TRBV7-2 | TGTGCCAGCAGCCGGCAGGAATATGGCTACACCTTC | CASSRQEYGYTF
TRBJ2-3 | TRBD1 | NA | TRBV19 | TGTGCCAGTAGATTGGGACGGGACAGTGTCACAGATACGCAGTATTTT | CASRLGRDSVTDTQYF
TRBJ2-1 | TRBD2 | NA | TRBV29-1 | TGCAGCGCCAGGGTGATAGCGGGAGGGTACCATGAGCAGTTCTTC | CSARVIAGGYHEQFF
TRBJ1-5 | TRBD1 | NA | TRBV19 | TGTGCCAGTAGCTTCTACAGGGGGCCGGATCAGCCCCAGCATTTT | CASSFYRGPDQPQHF
TRBJ1-2 | NA | NA | TRBV12-3/TRBV12-4 | TGTGCCAGCAGTTTATCGGCTAACTATGGCTACACCTTC | CASSLSANYGYTF
TRBJ1-5 | NA | once | TRBV27 | TGTGCCAGCAGTGCCCGGGACAATAGCAATCAGCCCCAGCATTTT | CASSARDNSNQPQHF
TRBJ1-1 | NA | NA | TRBV6-5 | TGTGCCAGCAGTTACCAAGACAGGACTACTGAAGCTTTCTTT | CASSYQDRTTEAFF
TRBJ2-1 | NA | NA | TRBV19 | TGTGCCAGTAGTATCGGGACTGCGAGCTCCTACAATGAGCAGTTCTTC | CASSIGTASSYNEQFF
TRBJ1-1 | NA | NA | TRBV2 | TGTGCCAGCAGTGGAACAATGAACACTGAAGCTTTCTTT | CASSGTMNTEAFF
TRBJ1-4 | TRBD1 | few | TRBV6-5 | TGTGCTACAGGGGGGGACACAGGTGAAAAACTGTTTTTT | CATGGDTGEKLFF
TRBJ1-2 | NA | NA | TRBV2 | TGTGCCAGCAGCGAACAGGGATACTATGGCTACACCTTC | CASSEQGYYGYTF
TRBJ2-7 | NA | once | TRBV4-2 | TGTGCCAGCAGCCAAGTTTTGTCAGGGGCCCGCTACGAGCAGTACTTC | CASSQVLSGARYEQYF
TRBJ1-4 | TRBD1 | NA | TRBV6-2/TRBV6-3 | TGTGCCAGCAGTTACCGGACAGGGTACGGAGCGCGTGAAAAACTGTTTTTT | CASSYRTGYGAREKLFF
TRBJ2-7 | TRBD2 | NA | TRBV5-1 | TGCGCCAGCAGCTTGAGCGGGAGCTTCGAGCAGTACTTC | CASSLSGSFEQYF
TRBJ1-4 | TRBD1 | NA | TRBV4-1 | TGCGCCAGCAGCCTGCAGGGGGCCTTTAATGAAAAACTGTTTTTT | CASSLQGAFNEKLFF
TRBJ2-7 | TRBD2 | NA | TRBV18 | TGTGCCAGCTCACCACTTCGGGGGGGTTACGAGCAGTACTTC | CASSPLRGGYEQYF
TRBJ2-1 | TRBD2 | NA | TRBV4-3 | TGCGCCAGCAGCCAAGGGAGCGGGAGAGGACAGCAGTTCTTC | CASSQGSGRGQQFF
TRBJ1-2 | NA | NA | TRBV28 | TGTGCCAGCAGTTTCTCCGGGGTTAGGAGCTACACCTTC | CASSFSGVRSYTF
TRBJ2-1 | TRBD2 | NA | TRBV18 | TGTGCCAGCTCACAAACTAGCGGGAGTTTCCATGAGCAGTTCTTC | CASSQTSGSFHEQFF
TRBJ1-1 | TRBD1 | NA | TRBV5-1 | TGCGCCAGCAGCAACCCAGGGGGGAACACTGAAGCTTTCTTT | CASSNPGGNTEAFF
TRBJ1-4 | NA | NA | TRBV5-4 | TGTGCCAGCAGCTGGGGAGGGGGGAGTACTAATGAAAAACTGTTTTTT | CASSWGGGSTNEKLFF
TRBJ1-2 | TRBD1 | NA | TRBV29-1 | TGCAGCGTTGCCCCACAGGGGGCCTATGGCTACACCTTC | CSVAPQGAYGYTF
TRBJ2-7 | NA | NA | TRBV28 | TGTGCCAGCAGTCGGCTAGCTCGTGTCGAGCAGTACTTC | CASSRLARVEQYF
TRBJ2-2 | TRBD2 | NA | TRBV7-2 | TGTGCCAGCAGCCCGCCTAGCGGGAGATACGCCGGGGAGCTGTTTTTT | CASSPPSGRYAGELFF
TRBJ2-7 | NA | NA | TRBV6-2/TRBV6-3 | TGTGCCAGCAGTGGTATTATAGGACAGACGTCCTCCTACGAGCAGTACTTC | CASSGIIGQTSSYEQYF
TRBJ2-7 | TRBD1 | NA | TRBV6-5 | TGTGCCAGCAGTCTGGGACAGAACTACGAGCAGTACTTC | CASSLGQNYEQYF
TRBJ2-7 | TRBD2 | NA | TRBV28 | TGTGCCAGCAGGAGTAGCGGGCCCTACGAGCAGTACTTC | CASRSSGPYEQYF
TRBJ1-4 | NA | NA | TRBV4-3 | TGCGCCAGCAGCCAGGACAGCTTTCTCTCAACTAATGAAAAACTGTTTTTT | CASSQDSFLSTNEKLFF
TRBJ1-1 | NA | once | TRBV4-3 | TGCGCCAGCAGCCCCAGCTGGGGGGGTGAAGCTTTCTTT | CASSPSWGGEAFF
TRBJ1-4 | NA | once | TRBV7-9 | TGTGCCAGCAGCTTAGCCAGGGCCAATAATGAAAAACTGTTTTTT | CASSLARANNEKLFF
TRBJ2-7 | NA | few | TRBV7-9 | TGTGCCAGCAGCTTAGTGGTGTCAGGGAATCCCTACGAGCAGTACTTC | CASSLVVSGNPYEQYF
TRBJ2-1 | TRBD2 | NA | TRBV27 | TGTGCCAGCAGTTTAACTAGCGGGAGCCCTATTTTCTACAATGAGCAGTTCTTC | CASSLTSGSPIFYNEQFF
TRBJ1-3 | NA | NA | TRBV30 | TGTGCCTGGAGCGTAATCGAGGGTGGCACCATATATTTT | CAWSVIEGGTIYF
TRBJ1-1 | NA | NA | TRBV13 | TGTGCCAGCAGCTTAGCACAGGGTTACACTGAAGCTTTCTTT | CASSLAQGYTEAFF
TRBJ1-1 | TRBD1 | NA | TRBV5-4 | TGTGCCAGCAGCTTCCGAAGGGGTACAGGGGGGGTCACTGAAGCTTTCTTT | CASSFRRGTGGVTEAFF
TRBJ2-7 | TRBD1 | NA | TRBV6-6 | TGTGCCAGCAGTTACGTAACAGGGGGCCCCTACGAGCAGTACTTC | CASSYVTGGPYEQYF
TRBJ2-7 | NA | NA | TRBV5-6 | TGTGCCAGCAACATCAGGGGCCCCTCCTACGAGCAGTACTTC | CASNIRGPSYEQYF
TRBJ2-2 | NA | NA | TRBV4-1 | TGCGCCAGCAGCCATTGGTTACAGGAGAACACCGGGGAGCTGTTTTTT | CASSHWLQENTGELFF